This T cell receptor (beta chain) was identified during a study of blood T cells in healthy people across ages. This clonotype was seen more than once but under ten times. Unmatched junction bases numbered 10, after V lost 2 bases and J lost 4 bases. CDR1 is MNHEY, CDR2 SVGAGI, per germline. The CDR3 consists of 16 residues. A minimum of 6 micrograms of total RNA was extracted per sample. Using a J-beta primer mix together with a sample-barcoded 5' primer, a second PCR was run for roughly 6 to 12 cycles. All cDNA molecules were each tagged by a template-switch adaptor with 12 random nucleotides. TCRdb independently ran MiXCR on the 5' RACE reads; one entry per CDR3 protein. This sample carries 800,000 to 950,000 distinct CDR3 sequences, 25% to 35% of them seen once, and the ten largest clones take roughly a tenth. These same records also appear under a second study, on T cells of mothers and their children.

The sample comprised blood. V usage is TRBV6-5 and J usage is TRBJ1-2; the match to TRBD1 covers 7 bases. The source is a middle-aged woman in good health. In DNA form, the CDR3 reads TGTGCCAGCAGTTACCTAGTAACAGGGGCCCTCTATGGCTACACCTTC. This codes for CASSYLVTGALYGYTF.